These 22 T cell receptor beta chains originate from one sample sequenced in a study of cytomegalovirus exposure and HLA in healthy donors. The primer mix had 60 Vbeta and 13 Jbeta primers. Assay: immunoSEQ multiplex PCR; the TCRdb copy retains only in-frame clones and omits some. Among under 200,000 clones listed, approximately 75% were seen once. What was sequenced was PBMCs. All receptors come from a girl aged 5-17 years in good health and CMV-seronegative.

The genes are TRBV2 and TRBJ1-1; D is perhaps TRBD1 (5 bases). In germline, CDR1 is SNHLY, CDR2 FYNNEI. Trimming cost V 4 bases and J 4 bases, with 10 bases left between them. This CDR3 has 13 amino acids. The CDR3 protein is CASSGEGATEAFF. CDR3 DNA sequence: TGTGCCAGCAGTGGGGAAGGGGCCACTGAAGCTTTCTTT.

The rearrangement links TRBV7-9 to TRBJ1-1, with unresolved D. Trimming cost V 5 bases and J 8 bases, with 9 bases left between them. The CDR3 runs to 11 residues. Germline V gene lookup returns CDR1 SEHNR and CDR2 FQNEAQ (reference sequence). CDR3 DNA sequence: TGTGCCAGCAGCGGTCCACTGGAAGCTTTCTTT. This codes for CASSGPLEAFF.

The chain is built from TRBV19 and TRBJ2-2; 7 bases map to TRBD1. The CDR3 totals 15 residues. The germline V gene has CDR1 LNHDA and CDR2 SQIVND (reference sequence). The J segment lost 2 bases and the V segment lost 8 bases, leaving 8 bases of the junction unmatched. In DNA, the CDR3 is TGTGCCAGTTCTCAGAACAGGGGTAACACCGGGGAGCTGTTTTTT. Protein: CASSQNRGNTGELFF.

The CDR3 sequence is CASSHPGQGNWDEQYF. DNA of the CDR3: TGCGCCAGCAGCCATCCTGGACAGGGTAATTGGGACGAGCAGTACTTC. The V call is TRBV4-1, the J call TRBJ2-7; 8 positions match TRBD1. Germline CDR1 reads MGHRA; CDR2 reads YSYEKL. The V gene end was trimmed by 3 bases and the J gene end by 5 bases; junction bases not matched to a gene: 12. The CDR3 is 16 residues long.

The chain couples TRBV29-1 to TRBJ1-1; D ambiguous. Germline-derived CDR1 and CDR2 are SQVTM and ANQGSEA. Trimming cost V 3 bases and J 5 bases, with 16 bases left between them. The CDR3 loop spans 14 amino acids. CDR3 sequence: CSVDWLGGGTEAFF. In DNA form, the CDR3 reads TGCAGCGTTGATTGGTTGGGAGGAGGTACTGAAGCTTTCTTT.

The chain recombines TRBV30 with TRBJ2-5, with 7 bases matching TRBD1. The J call may be wrong; the DNA end is better matched by TRBJ2-7. Germline-derived CDR1 and CDR2 are GTSNPN and SVGIG (reference sequence). The CDR3 extends over 15 amino acids. CDR3 coding DNA: TGTGCCTGGAGTGATTCGGACAGGCTCATTAACGAGCAGTACTTC. This gives the protein CAWSDSDRLINEQYF.

The J gene is TRBJ1-2, the V gene TRBV30, with D possibly being TRBD1 (5 bases). V gave up 0 bases and J gave up 4 bases, with 15 bases separating them. Germline lookup yields CDR1 GTSNPN and CDR2 SVGIG (reference sequence). There are 15 residues in the CDR3. CDR3 in DNA: TGTGCCTGGAGTGTAAGCCCCGGACAAGCCTATGGCTACACCTTC. Its protein product is CAWSVSPGQAYGYTF.

J is TRBJ2-3 and V is TRBV6-4; 11 bases map to TRBD2. The CDR3 spans 16 residues. Germline V lookup: CDR1 MRHNA, CDR2 SNTAGT. Unmatched junction bases numbered 10, after V lost 4 bases and J lost 7 bases. CDR3 DNA: TGTGCCAGCAGTGCTACTAGCGGGGGTCTAGGCCATACGCAGTATTTT. It specifies CASSATSGGLGHTQYF.

The rearrangement links TRBV25-1 to TRBJ2-7; D not certain. V gave up 4 bases and J gave up 2 bases, with 12 bases separating them. Per germline, CDR1 MGHDK and CDR2 SYGVNS. The CDR3 length is 14 residues. The CDR3 spells CASSANRAPYEQYF. In DNA form, the CDR3 reads TGTGCCAGCAGTGCCAACAGAGCACCCTACGAGCAGTACTTC.

The chain uses TRBV2 and TRBJ1-4, with no clear D. The CDR3 consists of 18 residues. Trimming removed 1 base from V and 0 bases from J, with 15 bases in between. Germline assignment: CDR1 SNHLY and CDR2 FYNNEI. CDR3 DNA: TGTGCCAGCAGTGAAGGTACAAGGAGTATCCCAACTAATGAAAAACTGTTTTTT. It yields the protein CASSEGTRSIPTNEKLFF.

The genes are TRBV5-1 and TRBJ1-1; D is ambiguous. This CDR3 has 16 residues. V dropped 0 bases and J dropped 0 bases, with 12 bases sitting between them. The germline V gene encodes CDR1 SGHRS and CDR2 YFSETQ. Here the CDR3 reads CASSLDLQLMNTEAFF. In DNA, the CDR3 is TGCGCCAGCAGCTTGGATCTACAGCTAATGAACACTGAAGCTTTCTTT. Full variable domain (missing parts from reference TRBV5-1 and TRBJ1-1): KAGVTQTPRYLIKTRGQQVTLSCSPISGHRSVSWYQQTPGQGLQFLFEYFSETQRNKGNFPGRFSGRQFSNSRSEMNVSTLELGDSALYLCASSLDLQLMNTEAFFGQGTRLTVV.

This clone was recorded once. The V call is TRBV5-1, the J call TRBJ2-5; no clear D gene. The germline V gene has CDR1 SGHRS and CDR2 YFSETQ. The CDR3 is made up of 14 amino acids. V lost 3 bases and J 5 bases, leaving 14 bases between the germline ends. CDR3 sequence: CASSSSGNRETQYF. CDR3 nucleotides: TGCGCCAGCAGCTCCTCAGGCAATAGGGAGACCCAGTACTTC.

V usage is TRBV19 and J usage is TRBJ2-5; D perhaps matches TRBD2 (7 bases). Per germline, CDR1 LNHDA and CDR2 SQIVND (reference sequence). CDR3 length: 16 amino acids. Trimming stripped 7 bases from V and 5 bases from J, with 23 bases between. CDR3 amino acids: CASTESLSGTPETQYF. The CDR3 nucleotides are TGTGCCAGTACCGAAAGCCTAAGCGGGACACCGGAGACCCAGTACTTC.

This sequence joins TRBV9 and TRBJ2-3; tentative D call: TRBD2 (5 bases). The CDR3 runs to 13 residues. V was cut by 3 bases and J by 2 bases, with 7 bases left in between. Germline CDR1 reads SGDLS; CDR2 reads YYNGEE. CDR3 region: CASSGRDTDTQYF. The DNA for the CDR3 is TGTGCCAGCAGCGGTCGGGACACAGATACGCAGTATTTT.

The gene calls are TRBV5-6 and TRBJ1-1, with 11 bases lining up with TRBD1. The CDR3 length is 18 residues. CDR1 is SGHDT and CDR2 is YYEEEE in the germline V gene. V lost 6 bases and J lost 3; bases outside the gene matches: 16. The CDR3 is CASTPLGGQGEGDTEAFF. In DNA, the CDR3 is TGTGCCAGCACCCCCTTGGGGGGACAGGGGGAGGGGGACACTGAAGCTTTCTTT.

This chain links TRBV19 with TRBJ2-5; no reliable D call. Trimming cost V 1 base and J 7 bases, with 10 bases left between them. From germline, CDR1 is LNHDA and CDR2 SQIVND (reference sequence). The CDR3 spans 13 residues. The CDR3 spells CASSIAGSGTQYF. The CDR3 DNA follows: TGTGCCAGTAGTATAGCTGGGTCAGGGACCCAGTACTTC.

This clone was picked up one time. CDR3 in DNA: TGTGCCAGCAGCACCGGGACAGAAGCTTTCTTT. It yields the protein CASSTGTEAFF. V gene TRBV6-1 combines with J gene TRBJ1-1, with D possibly being TRBD1 (6 bases). The length of the CDR3 is 11 residues. With 6 bases removed from V and 8 bases from J, the gap between germline ends came to 10 bases. Germline CDR1 MNHNS, CDR2 SASEGT.

This clone has more than one count but fewer than ten. This chain links TRBV6-1 with TRBJ1-2; TRBD1 matches at 12 bases. With 8 bases clipped from V and 6 bases from J, the junction kept 10 bases outside the gene matches. The CDR3 contains 15 residues. The germline V gene encodes CDR1 MNHNS and CDR2 SASEGT. CDR3 sequence reads: CASGDRGRDLDGYTF. CDR3 DNA sequence: TGTGCCAGCGGGGACAGGGGGCGAGACCTAGATGGCTACACCTTC.

This clone occurred a few times. This sequence joins TRBV5-1 and TRBJ1-2; tentative D call: TRBD1 (5 bases). Germline V gene sequence: CDR1 SGHRS, CDR2 YFSETQ. Trimming removed 4 bases at V and 5 bases at J, with 15 bases between. The CDR3 covers 14 residues. CDR3 coding DNA: TGCGCCAGCAGCCCCCTAGGGACTTCGTATGGCTACACCTTC. It yields the protein CASSPLGTSYGYTF.

The CDR3 loop is CASSSDREGVEAFF. CDR3 DNA: TGTGCCAGCAGTTCCGACAGGGAAGGAGTAGAAGCTTTCTTT. The V call is TRBV6-5, the J call TRBJ1-1; 7 nucleotides match TRBD1. Looked up from germline, CDR1 is MNHEY and CDR2 is SVGAGI. The ends lost 4 bases at V and 8 bases at J; junction bases unmatched: 10. The CDR3 runs 14 residues.

This clone has only a few counts. The chain recombines TRBV10-1 with TRBJ2-2, with 11 bases that match TRBD1. Per the germline V gene, CDR1 is WNHNN and CDR2 is SYGVQD (reference sequence). J gave up 6 bases and V 3 bases, and 6 bases lay outside the gene matches. CDR3 length equals 16 residues. The CDR3 nucleotides read TGCGCCAGCAGTGACGGCGGACAGGGGGCTTCCGGGGAGCTGTTTTTT. Translated: CASSDGGQGASGELFF.

The V call is TRBV5-1, the J call TRBJ1-4; D gene uncertain. V was cut by 4 bases and J by 1 base, with 11 bases left in between. CDR1 and CDR2 from the germline V gene are SGHRS and YFSETQ. The CDR3 runs to 15 residues. CDR3 protein: CASSLRRGTNEKLFF. DNA for the CDR3: TGCGCCAGCAGCCTCCGACGGGGAACTAATGAAAAACTGTTTTTT.